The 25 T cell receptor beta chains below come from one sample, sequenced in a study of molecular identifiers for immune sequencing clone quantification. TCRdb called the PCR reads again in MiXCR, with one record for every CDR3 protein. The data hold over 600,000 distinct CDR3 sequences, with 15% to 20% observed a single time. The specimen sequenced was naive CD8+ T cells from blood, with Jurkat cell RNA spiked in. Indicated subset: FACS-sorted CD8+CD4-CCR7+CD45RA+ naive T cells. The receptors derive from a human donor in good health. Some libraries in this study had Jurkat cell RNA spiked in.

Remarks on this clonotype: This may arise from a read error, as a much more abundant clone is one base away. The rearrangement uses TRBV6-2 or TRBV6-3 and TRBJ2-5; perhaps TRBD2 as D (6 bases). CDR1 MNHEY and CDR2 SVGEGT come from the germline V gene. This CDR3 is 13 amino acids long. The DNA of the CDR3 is TGTGCCGGCAGTAGGGGACTGTACGCGACCCAGTACTTC. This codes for CAGSRGLYATQYF.

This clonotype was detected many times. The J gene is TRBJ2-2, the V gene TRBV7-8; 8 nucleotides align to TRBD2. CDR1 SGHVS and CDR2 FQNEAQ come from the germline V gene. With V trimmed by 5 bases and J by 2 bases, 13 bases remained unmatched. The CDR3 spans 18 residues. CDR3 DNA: TGTGCCAGCAGCGCCCATGCTTGGCGGGGGGTCAACACCGGGGAGCTGTTTTTT. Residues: CASSAHAWRGVNTGELFF.

CDR3 coding DNA: TGTGCCACCAGCTGGGATTATAGCACAGATACGCAGTATTTT. Translated: CATSWDYSTDTQYF. The chain employs TRBV15 and TRBJ2-3; D remains ambiguous. Germline-derived CDR1 and CDR2 are LNHNV and YYDKDF (reference sequence). The CDR3 has 14 residues. With 5 bases removed from V and 0 bases from J, the gap between germline ends came to 9 bases.

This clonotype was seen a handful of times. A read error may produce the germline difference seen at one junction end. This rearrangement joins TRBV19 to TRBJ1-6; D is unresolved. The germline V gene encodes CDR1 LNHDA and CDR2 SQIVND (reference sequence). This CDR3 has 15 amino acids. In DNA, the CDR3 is TGTGCCGGTAGTATAGATCTCGGCAGAAATTCACCCCTCCACTTT. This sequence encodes CAGSIDLGRNSPLHF. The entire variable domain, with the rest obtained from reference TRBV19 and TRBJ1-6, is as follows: DGGITQSPKYLFRKEGQNVTLSCEQNLNHDAMYWYRQDPGQGLRLIYYSQIVNDFQKGDIAEGYSVSREKKESFPLTVTSAQKNPTAFYLCAGSIDLGRNSPLHFGNGTRLTVT.

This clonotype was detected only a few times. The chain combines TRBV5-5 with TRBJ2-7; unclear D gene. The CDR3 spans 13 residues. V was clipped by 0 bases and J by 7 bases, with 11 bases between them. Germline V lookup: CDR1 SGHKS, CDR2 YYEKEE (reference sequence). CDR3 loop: CASSLDINGEQYF. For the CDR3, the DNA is TGTGCCAGCAGCTTGGACATCAATGGAGAGCAGTACTTC.

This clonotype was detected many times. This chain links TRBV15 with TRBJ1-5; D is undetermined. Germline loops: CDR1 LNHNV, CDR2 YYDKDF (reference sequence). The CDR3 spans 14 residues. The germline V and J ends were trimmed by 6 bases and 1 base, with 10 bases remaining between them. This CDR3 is CATRSGSSNQPQHF. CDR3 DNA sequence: TGTGCCACCAGATCTGGGTCCAGCAATCAGCCCCAGCATTTT.

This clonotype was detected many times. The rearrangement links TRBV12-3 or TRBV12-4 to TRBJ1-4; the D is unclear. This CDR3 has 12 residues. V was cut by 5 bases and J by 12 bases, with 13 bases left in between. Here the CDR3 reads CASSPSGLELFF. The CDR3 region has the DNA TGTGCCAGCAGTCCGTCGGGGTTGGAACTGTTTTTT.

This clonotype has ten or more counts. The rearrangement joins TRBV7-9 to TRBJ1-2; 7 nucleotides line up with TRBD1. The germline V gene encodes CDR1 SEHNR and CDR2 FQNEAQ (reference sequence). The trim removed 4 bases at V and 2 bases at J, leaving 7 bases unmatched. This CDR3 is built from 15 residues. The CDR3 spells CASSSSTGMNYGYTF. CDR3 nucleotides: TGTGCCAGCAGCTCGTCGACAGGGATGAACTATGGCTACACCTTC.

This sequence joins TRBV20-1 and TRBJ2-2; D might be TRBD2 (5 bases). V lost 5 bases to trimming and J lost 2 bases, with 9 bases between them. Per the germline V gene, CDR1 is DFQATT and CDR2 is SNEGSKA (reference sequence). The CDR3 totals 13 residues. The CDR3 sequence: CSASGLNTGELFF. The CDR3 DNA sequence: TGCAGTGCTTCCGGACTTAACACCGGGGAGCTGTTTTTT.

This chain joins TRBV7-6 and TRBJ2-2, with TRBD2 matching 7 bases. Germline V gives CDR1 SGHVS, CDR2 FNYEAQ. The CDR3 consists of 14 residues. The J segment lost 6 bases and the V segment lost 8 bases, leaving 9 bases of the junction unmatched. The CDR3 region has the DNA TGTGCCAGCCGAAGCGGGATGGGCCCCGGGGAGCTGTTTTTT. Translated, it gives CASRSGMGPGELFF.

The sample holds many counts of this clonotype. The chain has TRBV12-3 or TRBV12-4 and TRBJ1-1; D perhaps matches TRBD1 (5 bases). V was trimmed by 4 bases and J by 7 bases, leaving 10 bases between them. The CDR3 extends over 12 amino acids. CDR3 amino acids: CASSSGIREAFF. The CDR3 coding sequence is TGTGCCAGCAGTTCAGGGATACGTGAAGCTTTCTTT.

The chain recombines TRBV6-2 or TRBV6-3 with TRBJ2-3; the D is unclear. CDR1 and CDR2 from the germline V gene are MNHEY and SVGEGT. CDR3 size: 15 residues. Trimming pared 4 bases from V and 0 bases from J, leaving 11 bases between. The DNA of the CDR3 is TGTGCCAGCAGTTCTGGGCACTTTAGCACAGATACGCAGTATTTT. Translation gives CASSSGHFSTDTQYF.

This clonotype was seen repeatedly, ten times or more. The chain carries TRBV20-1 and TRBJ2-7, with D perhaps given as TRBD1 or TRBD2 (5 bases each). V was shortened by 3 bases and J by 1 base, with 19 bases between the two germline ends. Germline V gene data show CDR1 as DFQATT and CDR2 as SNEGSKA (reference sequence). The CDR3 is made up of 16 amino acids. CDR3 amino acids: CSARGVGADRSYEQYF. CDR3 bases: TGCAGTGCTAGGGGGGTAGGAGCTGACAGATCCTACGAGCAGTACTTC.

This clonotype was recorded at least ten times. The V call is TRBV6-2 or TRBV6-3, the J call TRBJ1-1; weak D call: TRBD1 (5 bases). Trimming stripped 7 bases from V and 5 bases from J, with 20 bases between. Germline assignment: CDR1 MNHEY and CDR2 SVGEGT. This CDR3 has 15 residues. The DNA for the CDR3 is TGTGCCAGCATCCTAAATAGGAGTTGGGGGACTGAAGCTTTCTTT. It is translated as CASILNRSWGTEAFF.

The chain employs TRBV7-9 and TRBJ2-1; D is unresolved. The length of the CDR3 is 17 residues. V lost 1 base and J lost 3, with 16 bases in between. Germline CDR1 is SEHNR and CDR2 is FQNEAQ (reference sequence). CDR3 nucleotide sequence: TGTGCCAGCAGCTTAGTAGTGGGTCCCTCAAACTACAATGAGCAGTTCTTC. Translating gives CASSLVVGPSNYNEQFF.

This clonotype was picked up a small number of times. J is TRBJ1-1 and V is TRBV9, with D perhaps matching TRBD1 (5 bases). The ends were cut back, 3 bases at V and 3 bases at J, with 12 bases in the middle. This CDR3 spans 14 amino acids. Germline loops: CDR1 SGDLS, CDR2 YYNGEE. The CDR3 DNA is TGTGCCAGCAGCGGGAACAGGCCTGACACTGAAGCTTTCTTT. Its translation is CASSGNRPDTEAFF.

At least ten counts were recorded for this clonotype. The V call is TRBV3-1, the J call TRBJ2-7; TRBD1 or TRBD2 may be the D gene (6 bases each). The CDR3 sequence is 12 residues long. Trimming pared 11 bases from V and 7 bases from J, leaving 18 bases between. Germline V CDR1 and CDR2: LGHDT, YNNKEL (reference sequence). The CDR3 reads CAAGGGGGEQYF. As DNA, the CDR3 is TGTGCCGCCGGAGGAGGGGGAGGAGAGCAGTACTTC.

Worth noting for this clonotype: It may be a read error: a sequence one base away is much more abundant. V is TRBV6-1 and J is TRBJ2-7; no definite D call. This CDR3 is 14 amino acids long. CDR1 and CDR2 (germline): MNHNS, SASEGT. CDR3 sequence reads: CVSSEYWAVYEQYF. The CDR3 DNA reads TGTGTCAGCAGTGAATACTGGGCCGTGTACGAGCAGTACTTC.

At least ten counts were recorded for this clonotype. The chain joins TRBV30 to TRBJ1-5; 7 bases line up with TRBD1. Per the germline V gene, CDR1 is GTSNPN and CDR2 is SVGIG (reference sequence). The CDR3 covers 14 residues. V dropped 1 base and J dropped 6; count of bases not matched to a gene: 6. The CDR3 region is CAWSATGRGQPQHF. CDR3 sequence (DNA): TGTGCCTGGAGTGCGACAGGGCGCGGTCAGCCCCAGCATTTT.

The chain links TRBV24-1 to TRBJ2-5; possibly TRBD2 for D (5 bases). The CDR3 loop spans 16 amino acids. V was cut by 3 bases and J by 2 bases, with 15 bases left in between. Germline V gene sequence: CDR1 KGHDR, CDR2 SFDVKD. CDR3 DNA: TGTGCCACCAGTGATCGAGTCCAGACGGGGCAAGAGACCCAGTACTTC. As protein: CATSDRVQTGQETQYF.

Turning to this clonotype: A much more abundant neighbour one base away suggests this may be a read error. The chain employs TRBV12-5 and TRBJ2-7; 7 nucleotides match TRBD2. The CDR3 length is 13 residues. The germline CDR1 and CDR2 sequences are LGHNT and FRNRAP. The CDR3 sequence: CAGGLGGSYEQYF. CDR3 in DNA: TGTGCTGGTGGTTTGGGGGGGTCCTACGAGCAGTACTTC.

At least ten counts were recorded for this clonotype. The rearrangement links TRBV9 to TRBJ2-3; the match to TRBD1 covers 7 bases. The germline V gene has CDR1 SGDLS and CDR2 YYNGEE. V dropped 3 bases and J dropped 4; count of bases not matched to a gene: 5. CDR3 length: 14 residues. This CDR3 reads CASSALGGADTQYF. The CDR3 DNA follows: TGTGCCAGCAGCGCTTTAGGGGGCGCAGATACGCAGTATTTT.

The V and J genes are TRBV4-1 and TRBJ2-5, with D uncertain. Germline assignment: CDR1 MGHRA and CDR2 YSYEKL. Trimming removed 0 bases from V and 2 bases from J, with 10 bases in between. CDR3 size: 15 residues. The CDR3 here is CASSQEKSVQETQYF. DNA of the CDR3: TGCGCCAGCAGCCAAGAGAAGTCTGTACAAGAGACCCAGTACTTC.

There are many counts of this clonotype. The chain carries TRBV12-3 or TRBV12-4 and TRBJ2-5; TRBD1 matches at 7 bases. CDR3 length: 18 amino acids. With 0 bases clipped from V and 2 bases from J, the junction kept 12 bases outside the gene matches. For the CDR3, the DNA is TGTGCCAGCAGTTTAGCGGGGACAGCAGAAGTAGGACAAGAGACCCAGTACTTC. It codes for CASSLAGTAEVGQETQYF.

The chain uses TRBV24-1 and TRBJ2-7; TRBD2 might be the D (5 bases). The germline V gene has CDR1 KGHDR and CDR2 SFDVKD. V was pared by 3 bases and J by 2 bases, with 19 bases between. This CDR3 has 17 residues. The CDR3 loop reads CATSDPGSGVGAYEQYF. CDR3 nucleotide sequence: TGTGCCACCAGTGATCCCGGATCGGGCGTGGGAGCCTACGAGCAGTACTTC.